This TCR beta chain was identified during a study of OX40 agonist ivuxolimab in advanced cancers. V trimming: 2 bases; J trimming: 8 bases; junction bases outside the gene matches: 8. Germline V lookup: CDR1 MNHEY, CDR2 SVGAGI. The CDR3 loop spans 15 amino acids. TCRdb's table, derived via immunoSEQ multiplex PCR, lists solely in-frame clones and lacks some. The data show 48,000 or so clones, around 80% seen once. This material consisted of CD4+ or CD8+ T cells sorted from blood, taken in a trial of the OX40 agonist ivuxolimab. The chain combines TRBV6-5 with TRBJ2-1, with 8 bases aligning to TRBD1. This clonotype was obtained from an adult with an advanced solid tumor such as melanoma, head and neck, liver or kidney cancer. The CDR3 region is CASSYTDRASHEQFF. The CDR3 DNA is TGTGCCAGCAGTTACACGGACAGGGCAAGTCATGAGCAGTTCTTC.